The 8 T cell receptor beta chains listed next were all sequenced from one sample in a study of OX40 agonist ivuxolimab in advanced cancers. Clones were sequenced by immunoSEQ multiplex PCR, and TCRdb holds only the in-frame ones, with some missing. Of some 10,000 clones listed, roughly four fifths are singletons. The sample in question was CD4+ or CD8+ T cells sorted from blood, obtained in a trial of the OX40 agonist ivuxolimab. The receptors derive from an adult with an advanced solid tumor such as melanoma, head and neck, liver or kidney cancer.

The chain carries TRBV7-9 and TRBJ1-5; possibly TRBD1 for D (5 bases). CDR1 SEHNR and CDR2 FQNEAQ come from the germline V gene (reference sequence). Trimming pared 1 base from V and 4 bases from J, leaving 14 bases between. This CDR3 is 16 amino acids long. CDR3: CASSLDLGVENQPQHF. CDR3 sequence (DNA): TGTGCCAGCAGCTTAGACTTAGGGGTCGAGAATCAGCCCCAGCATTTT.

Notes on this clone: The junction and the germline gene differ at one end; a read error may be behind it. The chain links TRBV7-7 to TRBJ1-5; D remains unclear. The CDR3 runs to 16 residues. The V gene's germline CDR1 is SSHAT and CDR2 FNYEAQ (reference sequence). CDR3 sequence (DNA): TGTGCTAGCAGCTTAGTCCGAAGGAGCGCCAATCAGCCCCAGCATTTT. Encoded protein: CASSLVRRSANQPQHF.

The genes are TRBV7-6 and TRBJ1-5; D is possibly TRBD1 (5 bases). The CDR3 covers 18 residues. Trimming cost V 1 base and J 3 bases, with 19 bases left between them. The germline V gene encodes CDR1 SGHVS and CDR2 FNYEAQ. In DNA, the CDR3 is TGTGCCAGCAGCTTAGGTTACGAGACAGCTGAGTTCAATCAGCCCCAGCATTTT. Amino acids: CASSLGYETAEFNQPQHF.

The chain couples TRBV6-1 to TRBJ2-5; 7 bases fit TRBD1. This CDR3 has 16 amino acids. Germline lookup yields CDR1 MNHNS and CDR2 SASEGT. V lost 2 bases, J lost 5 bases, and 11 bases stayed unmatched. CDR3 loop: CASSEKQGLLVETQYF. The CDR3 bases are TGTGCCAGCAGTGAAAAACAGGGGTTATTGGTGGAGACCCAGTACTTC.

V is TRBV27 and J is TRBJ2-2, with 8 bases lining up with TRBD1. The CDR3 covers 16 residues. CDR1 and CDR2 from the germline V gene are MNHEY and SMNVEV (reference sequence). V shed 4 bases and J 5 bases; nucleotides not matched to a gene: 9. The CDR3 here is CASSSGWQGATGELFF. The CDR3 DNA reads as TGTGCCAGCAGTTCGGGATGGCAGGGGGCAACCGGGGAGCTGTTTTTT.

The V call is TRBV5-4, the J call TRBJ2-7, with D possibly TRBD2 on 6 matching bases. V lost 5 bases and J 2 bases, leaving 14 bases between the germline ends. Per germline, CDR1 SGHNT and CDR2 YYREEE (reference sequence). This CDR3 has 14 amino acids. The CDR3 coding sequence is TGTGCCAGCAGTACTAGCCTATCCGCCTACGAGCAGTACTTC. Its protein product is CASSTSLSAYEQYF.

This clone was counted once. V and J are TRBV5-6 and TRBJ1-2; no clear D. The CDR3 is 14 amino acids. Germline V gene lookup returns CDR1 SGHDT and CDR2 YYEEEE. V was shortened by 0 bases and J by 4 bases, with 10 bases between the two germline ends. The CDR3 region is CASSLEGILYGYTF. CDR3 bases: TGTGCCAGCAGCTTGGAAGGTATTCTCTATGGCTACACCTTC. Based on the CDR3 plus reference TRBV5-6 and TRBJ1-2, the full variable domain is DAGVTQSPTHLIKTRGQQVTLRCSPKSGHDTVSWYQQALGQGPQFIFQYYEEEERQRGNFPDRFSGHQFPNYSSELNVNALLLGDSALYLCASSLEGILYGYTFGSGTRLTVV.

This chain connects TRBV2 to TRBJ2-1; possibly TRBD2 for D (6 bases). Trimming took 2 bases from V and 12 from J, leaving 17 bases between them. Germline assignment: CDR1 SNHLY and CDR2 FYNNEI. The CDR3 runs to 14 residues. The CDR3 sequence is CASSEWQSPGVQFF. The CDR3 nucleotides are TGTGCCAGCAGTGAATGGCAGTCCCCGGGGGTGCAGTTCTTC.